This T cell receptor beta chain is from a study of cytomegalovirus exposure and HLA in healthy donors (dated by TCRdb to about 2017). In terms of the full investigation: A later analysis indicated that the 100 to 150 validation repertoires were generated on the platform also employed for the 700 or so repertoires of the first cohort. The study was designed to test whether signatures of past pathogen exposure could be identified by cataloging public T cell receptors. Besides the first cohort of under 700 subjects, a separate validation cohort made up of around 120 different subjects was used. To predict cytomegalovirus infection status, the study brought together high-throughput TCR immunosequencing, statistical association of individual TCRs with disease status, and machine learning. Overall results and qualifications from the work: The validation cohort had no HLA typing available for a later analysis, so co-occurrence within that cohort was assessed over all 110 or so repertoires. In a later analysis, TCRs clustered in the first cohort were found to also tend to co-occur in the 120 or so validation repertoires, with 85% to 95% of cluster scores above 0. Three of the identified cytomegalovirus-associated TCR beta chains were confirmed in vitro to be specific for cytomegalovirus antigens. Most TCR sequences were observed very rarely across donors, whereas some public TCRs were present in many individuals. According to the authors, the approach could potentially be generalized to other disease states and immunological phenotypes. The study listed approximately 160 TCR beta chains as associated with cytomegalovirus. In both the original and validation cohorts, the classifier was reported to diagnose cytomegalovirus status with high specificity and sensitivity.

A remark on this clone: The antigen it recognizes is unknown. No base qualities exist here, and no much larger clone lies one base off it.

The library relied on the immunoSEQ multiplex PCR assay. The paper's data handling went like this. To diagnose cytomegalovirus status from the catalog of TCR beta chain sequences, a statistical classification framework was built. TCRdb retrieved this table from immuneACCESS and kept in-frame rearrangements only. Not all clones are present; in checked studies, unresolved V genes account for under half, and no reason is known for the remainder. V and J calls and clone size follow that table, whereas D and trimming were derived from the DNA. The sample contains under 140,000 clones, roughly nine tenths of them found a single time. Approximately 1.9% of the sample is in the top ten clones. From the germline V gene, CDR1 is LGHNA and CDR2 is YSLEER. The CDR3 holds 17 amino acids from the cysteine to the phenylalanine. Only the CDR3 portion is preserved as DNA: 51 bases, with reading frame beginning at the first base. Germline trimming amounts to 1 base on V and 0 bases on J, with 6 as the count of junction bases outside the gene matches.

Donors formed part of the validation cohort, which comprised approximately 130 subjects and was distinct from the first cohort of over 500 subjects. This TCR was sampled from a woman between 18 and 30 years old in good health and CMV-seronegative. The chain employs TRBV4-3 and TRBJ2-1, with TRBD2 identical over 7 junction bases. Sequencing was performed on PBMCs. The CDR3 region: CASSQGLAEGSYNEQFF. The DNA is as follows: TGCGCCAGCAGCCAAGGGCTAGCGGAAGGCTCCTACAATGAGCAGTTCTTC.